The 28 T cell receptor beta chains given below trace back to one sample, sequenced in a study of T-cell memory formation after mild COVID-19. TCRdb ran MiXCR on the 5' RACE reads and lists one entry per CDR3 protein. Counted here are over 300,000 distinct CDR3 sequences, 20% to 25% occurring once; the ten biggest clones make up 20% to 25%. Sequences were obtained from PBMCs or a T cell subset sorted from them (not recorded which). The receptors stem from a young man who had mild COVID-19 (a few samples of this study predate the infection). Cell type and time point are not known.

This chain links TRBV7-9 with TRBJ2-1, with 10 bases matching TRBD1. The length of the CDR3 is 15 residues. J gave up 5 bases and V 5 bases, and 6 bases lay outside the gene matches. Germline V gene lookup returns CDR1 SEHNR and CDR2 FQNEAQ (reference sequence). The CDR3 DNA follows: TGTGCCAGCAGCCGGGGACAGGGGAGGAACAATGAGCAGTTCTTC. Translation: CASSRGQGRNNEQFF.

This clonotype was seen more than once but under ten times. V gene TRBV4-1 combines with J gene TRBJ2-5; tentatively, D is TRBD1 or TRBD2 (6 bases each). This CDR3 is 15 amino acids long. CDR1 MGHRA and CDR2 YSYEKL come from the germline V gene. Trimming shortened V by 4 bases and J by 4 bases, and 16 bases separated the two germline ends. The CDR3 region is CASSPIGGLGETQYF. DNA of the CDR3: TGCGCCAGCAGCCCGATTGGGGGGCTAGGAGAGACCCAGTACTTC.

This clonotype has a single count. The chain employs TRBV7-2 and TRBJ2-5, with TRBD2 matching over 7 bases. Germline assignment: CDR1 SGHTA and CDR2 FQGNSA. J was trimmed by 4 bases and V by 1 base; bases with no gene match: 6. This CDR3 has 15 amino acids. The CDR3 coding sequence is TGTGCCAGCAGCTTAGGATTGTGGGGGGGAGAGACCCAGTACTTC. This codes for CASSLGLWGGETQYF.

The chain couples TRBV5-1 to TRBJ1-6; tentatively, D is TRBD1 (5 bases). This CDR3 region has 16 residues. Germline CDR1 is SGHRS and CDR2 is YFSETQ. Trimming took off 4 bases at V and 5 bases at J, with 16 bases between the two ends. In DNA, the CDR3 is TGCGCCAGCAGCCCCTACGCGGGACCAGATAATTCACCCCTCCACTTT. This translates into CASSPYAGPDNSPLHF.

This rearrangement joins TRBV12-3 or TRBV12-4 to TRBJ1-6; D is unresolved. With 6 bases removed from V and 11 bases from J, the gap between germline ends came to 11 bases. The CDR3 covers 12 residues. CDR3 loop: CASRSKEAPLHF. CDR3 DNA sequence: TGTGCCAGCAGGTCGAAGGAGGCACCCCTCCACTTT.

Here the CDR3 reads CASSSREGYGYTF. In DNA, the CDR3 is TGTGCCAGCAGCTCGAGGGAAGGATATGGCTACACCTTC. J is TRBJ1-2 and V is TRBV7-9, with unresolved D. Germline V CDR1 and CDR2: SEHNR, FQNEAQ (reference sequence). The CDR3 spans 13 residues. Trimming shortened V by 4 bases and J by 5 bases, and 11 bases separated the two germline ends.

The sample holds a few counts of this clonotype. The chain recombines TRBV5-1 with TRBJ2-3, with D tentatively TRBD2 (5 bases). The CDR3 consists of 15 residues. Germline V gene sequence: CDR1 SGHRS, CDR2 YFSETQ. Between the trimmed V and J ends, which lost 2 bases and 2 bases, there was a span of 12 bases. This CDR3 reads CASSFMTEDTDTQYF. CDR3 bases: TGCGCCAGCAGCTTTATGACGGAGGACACAGATACGCAGTATTTT.

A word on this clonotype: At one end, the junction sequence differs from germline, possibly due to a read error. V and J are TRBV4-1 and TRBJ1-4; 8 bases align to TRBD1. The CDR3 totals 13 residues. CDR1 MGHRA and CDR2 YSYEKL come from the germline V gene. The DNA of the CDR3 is TGCGCCAGCAGCCGGGATTGGACAGGGTGGAGGACTTTT. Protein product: CASSRDWTGWRTF.

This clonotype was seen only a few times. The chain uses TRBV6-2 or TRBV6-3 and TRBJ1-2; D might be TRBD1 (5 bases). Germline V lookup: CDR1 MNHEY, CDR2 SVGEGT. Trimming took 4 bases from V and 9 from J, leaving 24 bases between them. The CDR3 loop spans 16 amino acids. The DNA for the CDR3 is TGTGCCAGCAGTTCGCTCCCGGGACGCCCGGGAAAACGCTACACCTTC. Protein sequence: CASSSLPGRPGKRYTF.

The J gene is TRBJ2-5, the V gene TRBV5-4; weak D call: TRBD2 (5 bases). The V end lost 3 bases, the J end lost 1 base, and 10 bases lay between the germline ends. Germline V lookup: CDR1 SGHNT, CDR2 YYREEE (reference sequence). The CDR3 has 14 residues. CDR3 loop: CASSSPTTQETQYF. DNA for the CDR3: TGTGCCAGCAGCTCCCCGACTACCCAAGAGACCCAGTACTTC.

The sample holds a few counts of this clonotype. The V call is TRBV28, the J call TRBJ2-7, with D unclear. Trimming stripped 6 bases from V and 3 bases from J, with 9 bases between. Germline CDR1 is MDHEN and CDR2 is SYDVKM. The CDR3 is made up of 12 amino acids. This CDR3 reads CASSKKGYEQYV. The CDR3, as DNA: TGTGCCAGCAGCAAAAAGGGCTACGAGCAGTACGTC.

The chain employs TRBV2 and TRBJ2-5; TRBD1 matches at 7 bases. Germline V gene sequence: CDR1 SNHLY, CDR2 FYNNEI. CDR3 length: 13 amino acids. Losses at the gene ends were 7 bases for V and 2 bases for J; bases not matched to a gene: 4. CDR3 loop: CASTRGLQETQYF. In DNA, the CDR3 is TGTGCCAGCACTAGGGGGCTTCAAGAGACCCAGTACTTC.

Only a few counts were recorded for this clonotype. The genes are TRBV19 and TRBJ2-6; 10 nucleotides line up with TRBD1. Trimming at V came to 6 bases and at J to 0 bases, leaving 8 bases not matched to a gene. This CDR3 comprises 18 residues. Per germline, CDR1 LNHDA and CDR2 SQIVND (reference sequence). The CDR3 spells CASRDRDRGFSGANVLTF. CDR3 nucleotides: TGTGCCAGTAGGGACCGGGACAGGGGCTTCTCTGGGGCCAACGTCCTGACTTTC. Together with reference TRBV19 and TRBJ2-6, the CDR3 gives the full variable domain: DGGITQSPKYLFRKEGQNVTLSCEQNLNHDAMYWYRQDPGQGLRLIYYSQIVNDFQKGDIAEGYSVSREKKESFPLTVTSAQKNPTAFYLCASRDRDRGFSGANVLTFGAGSRLTVL.

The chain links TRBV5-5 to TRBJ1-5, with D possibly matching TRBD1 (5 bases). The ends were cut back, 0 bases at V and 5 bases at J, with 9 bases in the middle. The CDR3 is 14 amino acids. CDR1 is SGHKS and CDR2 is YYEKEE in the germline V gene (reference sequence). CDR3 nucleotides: TGTGCCAGCAGCTTGGGACAGCGGGATCAGCCCCAGCATTTT. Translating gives CASSLGQRDQPQHF.

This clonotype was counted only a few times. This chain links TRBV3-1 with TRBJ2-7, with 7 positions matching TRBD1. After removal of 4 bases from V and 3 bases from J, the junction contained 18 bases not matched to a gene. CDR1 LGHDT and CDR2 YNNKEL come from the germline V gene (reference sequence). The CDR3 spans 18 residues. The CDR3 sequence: CASSLGPLPRTGNYEQYF. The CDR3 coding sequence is TGTGCCAGCAGCCTAGGCCCCTTGCCGCGGACAGGAAACTACGAGCAGTACTTC.

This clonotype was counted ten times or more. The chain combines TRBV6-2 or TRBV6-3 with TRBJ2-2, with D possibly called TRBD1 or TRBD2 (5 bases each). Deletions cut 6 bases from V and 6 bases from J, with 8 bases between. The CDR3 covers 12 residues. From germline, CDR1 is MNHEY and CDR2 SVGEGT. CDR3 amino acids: CASSRDAGELFF. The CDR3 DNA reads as TGTGCCAGCAGCCGGGACGCCGGGGAGCTGTTTTTT.

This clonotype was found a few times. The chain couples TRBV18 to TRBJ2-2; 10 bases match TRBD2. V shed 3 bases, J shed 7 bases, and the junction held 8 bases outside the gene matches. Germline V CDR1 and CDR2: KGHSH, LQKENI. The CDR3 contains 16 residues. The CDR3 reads CASSPPLAGVIGELFF. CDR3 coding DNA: TGTGCCAGCTCACCGCCTCTAGCGGGGGTCATCGGGGAGCTGTTTTTT.

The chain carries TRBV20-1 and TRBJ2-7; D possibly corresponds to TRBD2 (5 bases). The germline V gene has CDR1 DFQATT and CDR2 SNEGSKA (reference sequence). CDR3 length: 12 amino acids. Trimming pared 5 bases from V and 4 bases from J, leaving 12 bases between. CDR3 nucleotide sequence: TGCAGTGCTGAGGGCCTTGGTTACGAGCAGTACGTC. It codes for CSAEGLGYEQYV.

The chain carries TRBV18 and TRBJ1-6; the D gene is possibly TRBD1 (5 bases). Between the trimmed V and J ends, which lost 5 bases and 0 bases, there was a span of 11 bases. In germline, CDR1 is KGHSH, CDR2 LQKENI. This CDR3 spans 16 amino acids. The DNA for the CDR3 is TGTGCCAGCTCATATGGGGGTAGCTCCTATAATTCACCCCTCCACTTT. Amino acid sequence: CASSYGGSSYNSPLHF.

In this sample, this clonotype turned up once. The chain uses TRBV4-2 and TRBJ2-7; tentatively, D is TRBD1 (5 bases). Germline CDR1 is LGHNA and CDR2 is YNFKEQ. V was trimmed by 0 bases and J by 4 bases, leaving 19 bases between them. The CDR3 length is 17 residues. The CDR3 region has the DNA TGTGCCAGCAGCCAAGATTCCAGCGCCCCGACAGTTTACGAGCAGTACTTC. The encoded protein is CASSQDSSAPTVYEQYF.

CDR3 residues: CASSYLGGRYTGELFF. DNA for the CDR3: TGTGCCAGCAGTTACTTGGGGGGGAGATACACCGGGGAGCTGTTTTTT. The V and J genes are TRBV6-5 and TRBJ2-2; 7 nucleotides match TRBD2. Looked up from germline, CDR1 is MNHEY and CDR2 is SVGAGI. The CDR3 covers 16 residues. The trim removed 1 base at V and 3 bases at J, leaving 5 bases unmatched.

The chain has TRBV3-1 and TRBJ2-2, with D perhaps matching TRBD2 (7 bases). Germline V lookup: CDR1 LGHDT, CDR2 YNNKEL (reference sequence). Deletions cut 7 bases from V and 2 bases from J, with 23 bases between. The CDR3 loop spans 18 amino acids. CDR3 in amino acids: CASTRGGWDYVNTGELFF. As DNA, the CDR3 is TGTGCCAGCACCCGAGGGGGTTGGGACTACGTAAACACCGGGGAGCTGTTTTTT.

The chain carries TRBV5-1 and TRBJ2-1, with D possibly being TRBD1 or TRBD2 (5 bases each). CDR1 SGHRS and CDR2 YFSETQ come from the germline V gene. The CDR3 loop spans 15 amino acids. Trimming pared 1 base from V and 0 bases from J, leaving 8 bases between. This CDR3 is CASSLKGSSYNEQFF. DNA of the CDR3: TGCGCCAGCAGCTTGAAGGGGAGCTCCTACAATGAGCAGTTCTTC.

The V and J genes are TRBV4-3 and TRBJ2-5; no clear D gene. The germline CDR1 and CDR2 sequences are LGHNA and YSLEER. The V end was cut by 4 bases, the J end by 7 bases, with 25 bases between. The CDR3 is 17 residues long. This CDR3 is CASSREAIGQVPGTQYF. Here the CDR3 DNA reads TGCGCCAGCAGCCGGGAAGCTATCGGGCAGGTCCCGGGGACCCAGTACTTC.

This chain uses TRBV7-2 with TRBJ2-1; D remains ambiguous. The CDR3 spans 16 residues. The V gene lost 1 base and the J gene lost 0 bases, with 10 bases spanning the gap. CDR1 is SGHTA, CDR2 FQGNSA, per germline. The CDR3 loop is CASSLVAQRSYNEQFF. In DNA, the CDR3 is TGTGCCAGCAGCTTAGTGGCGCAGCGCTCCTACAATGAGCAGTTCTTC.

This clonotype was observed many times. CDR3 coding DNA: TGCGCCAGCAGCTTCGCAGCCCGCTACGAGCAGTACTTC. It is translated as CASSFAARYEQYF. The chain joins TRBV5-1 to TRBJ2-7; D call uncertain. The CDR3 totals 13 residues. CDR1 SGHRS and CDR2 YFSETQ come from the germline V gene. Trimming removed 2 bases at V and 3 bases at J, with 9 bases between.

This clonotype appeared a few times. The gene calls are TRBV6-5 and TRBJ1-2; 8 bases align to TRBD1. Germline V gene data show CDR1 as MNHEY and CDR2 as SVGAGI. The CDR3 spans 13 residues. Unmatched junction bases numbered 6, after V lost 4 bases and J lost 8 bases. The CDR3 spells CASSWQGARGYTF. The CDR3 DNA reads TGTGCCAGCAGTTGGCAGGGGGCGAGGGGCTACACCTTC.

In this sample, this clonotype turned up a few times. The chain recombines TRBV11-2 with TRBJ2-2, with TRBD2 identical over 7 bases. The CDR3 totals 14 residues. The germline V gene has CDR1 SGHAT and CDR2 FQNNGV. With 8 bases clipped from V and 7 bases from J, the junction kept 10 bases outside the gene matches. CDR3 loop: CASGNSAGVGELFF. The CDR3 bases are TGTGCCAGCGGCAATAGCGCGGGGGTCGGGGAGCTGTTTTTT. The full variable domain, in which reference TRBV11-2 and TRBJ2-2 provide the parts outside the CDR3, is EAGVAQSPRYKIIEKRQSVAFWCNPISGHATLYWYQQILGQGPKLLIQFQNNGVVDDSQLPKDRFSAERLKGVDSTLKIQPAKLEDSAVYLCASGNSAGVGELFFGEGSRLTVL.